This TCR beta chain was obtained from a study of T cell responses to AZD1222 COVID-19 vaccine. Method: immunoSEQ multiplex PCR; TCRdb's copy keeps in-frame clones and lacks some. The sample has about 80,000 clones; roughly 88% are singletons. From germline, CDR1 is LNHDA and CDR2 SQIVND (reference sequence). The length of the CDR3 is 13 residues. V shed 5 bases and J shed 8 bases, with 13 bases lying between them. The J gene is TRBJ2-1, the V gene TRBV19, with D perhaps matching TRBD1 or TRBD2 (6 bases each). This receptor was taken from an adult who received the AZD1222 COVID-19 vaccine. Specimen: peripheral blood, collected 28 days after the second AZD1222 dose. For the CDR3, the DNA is TGTGCCAGTAGTGAGAGGAGGGGGGATGAGCAGTTCTTC. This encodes CASSERRGDEQFF.